These T cell receptor beta chains were read from a single sample in a study of immune cell composition in non-small cell lung cancer. TCRdb's table, derived via immunoSEQ multiplex PCR, lists solely in-frame clones and lacks some. The table has 10,000 or so clones, approximately 76% seen once. Sequencing used lung tumor tissue. The receptors shown here come from a human donor with non-small cell lung cancer. Each CDR3 is given with its conserved first and last residue. A D gene is named only where the DNA matches it firmly. Clone size is stated in some rows and not others, as once, few, many or a class when expanded.

15,TRBJ2-7,TRBV6-5,TRBD2,-,CASSPFASGSYEQYF,TGTGCCAGCAGTCCCTTTGCTAGCGGGAGCTACGAGCAGTACTTC
13,TRBJ1-3,TRBV6-5,TRBD1,-,CASSGDRGNTIYF,TGTGCCAGCAGTGGGGACAGAGGAAACACCATATATTTT
14,TRBJ1-5,TRBV19,-,-,CASSYRVGREPQHF,TGTGCCAGTAGTTACAGGGTGGGGAGAGAGCCCCAGCATTTT
15,TRBJ2-4,TRBV6-1,-,few,CASSAHTGAKNIQYF,TGTGCCAGCAGTGCTCATACTGGGGCCAAAAACATTCAGTACTTC
15,TRBJ2-3,TRBV4-1,-,large,CASSQERTRTDTQYF,TGCGCCAGCAGCCAAGAGCGCACCCGCACAGATACGCAGTATTTT
15,TRBJ2-3,TRBV9,-,medium-sized,CASSVSSKITDTQYF,TGTGCCAGCAGCGTAAGCAGTAAGATCACAGATACGCAGTATTTT
14,TRBJ1-5,TRBV27,-,-,CASSLLGANQPQHF,TGTGCCAGCAGTTTATTAGGGGCTAATCAGCCCCAGCATTTT
15,TRBJ2-2,TRBV19,-,-,CASSPHRGGTGELFF,TGTGCCAGTAGTCCCCACAGGGGAGGGACCGGGGAGCTGTTTTTT
14,TRBJ2-5,TRBV11-1,TRBD2,-,CASSYGGAGETQYF,TGTGCCAGCAGCTACGGGGGGGCCGGCGAGACCCAGTACTTC
16,TRBJ2-3,TRBV28,TRBD2,few,CASSLVAGENTDTQYF,TGTGCCAGCAGTTTAGTGGCGGGGGAAAACACAGATACGCAGTATTTT
12,TRBJ2-3,TRBV5-1,-,-,CASSSPTDTQYF,TGCGCCAGCAGCTCCCCCACAGATACGCAGTATTTT
15,TRBJ1-6,TRBV6-5,-,-,CASSQGISYNSPLHF,TGTGCCAGCAGTCAGGGAATCTCCTATAATTCACCCCTCCACTTT
14,TRBJ1-2,TRBV7-6,TRBD1,-,CASSRLGQNYGYTF,TGTGCCAGCAGCCGGCTGGGACAGAACTATGGCTACACCTTC
12,TRBJ2-5,TRBV7-2,-,once,CASSRYQETQYF,TGTGCCAGCAGTCGGTACCAAGAGACCCAGTACTTC
15,TRBJ1-4,TRBV15,-,-,CATSRPGTNNEKLFF,TGTGCCACCAGCAGACCCGGGACAAACAATGAAAAACTGTTTTTT
12,TRBJ1-6,TRBV25-1,-,-,CASTQGISPLHF,TGTGCCAGCACCCAGGGGATTTCACCCCTCCACTTT
11,TRBJ2-7,TRBV2,-,few,CASSDFGEQYF,TGTGCCAGCAGTGACTTTGGCGAGCAGTACTTC
15,TRBJ2-3,TRBV4-1,TRBD1,-,CASSQRQGATDTQYF,TGCGCCAGCAGCCAACGACAGGGGGCGACAGATACGCAGTATTTT
13,TRBJ1-2,TRBV28,-,-,CASSTRGPYGYTF,TGTGCCAGCAGTACCAGGGGTCCCTATGGCTACACCTTC
16,TRBJ2-7,TRBV9,-,-,CASSVEGGARIYEQYF,TGTGCCAGCAGCGTAGAGGGCGGGGCGAGAATCTACGAGCAGTACTTC
15,TRBJ2-1,TRBV11-3,-,-,CASSAPGQGINEQFF,TGTGCCAGCAGCGCCCCAGGTCAGGGGATTAATGAGCAGTTCTTC
16,TRBJ1-5,TRBV23-1,TRBD1,-,CASSRSDRLSNQPQHF,TGCGCCAGCAGTCGCTCGGACAGGCTGAGCAATCAGCCCCAGCATTTT
15,TRBJ2-6,TRBV30,-,-,CAWRPGDGGANVLTF,TGTGCCTGGAGGCCGGGGGACGGGGGGGCCAACGTCCTGACTTTC
15,TRBJ2-3,TRBV5-1,-,few,CASSLGAGSTDTQYF,TGCGCCAGCAGCTTAGGGGCAGGTAGCACAGATACGCAGTATTTT
13,TRBJ1-5,TRBV6-1,-,-,CASVAANNQPQHF,TGTGCCAGCGTTGCAGCAAACAATCAGCCCCAGCATTTT
14,TRBJ2-2,TRBV13,-,-,CASSLVTNTGELFF,TGTGCCAGCAGCTTGGTTACGAACACCGGGGAGCTGTTTTTT
13,TRBJ1-5,TRBV2,-,-,CASNEGYNQPQHF,TGTGCCAGCAATGAGGGGTACAATCAGCCCCAGCATTTT